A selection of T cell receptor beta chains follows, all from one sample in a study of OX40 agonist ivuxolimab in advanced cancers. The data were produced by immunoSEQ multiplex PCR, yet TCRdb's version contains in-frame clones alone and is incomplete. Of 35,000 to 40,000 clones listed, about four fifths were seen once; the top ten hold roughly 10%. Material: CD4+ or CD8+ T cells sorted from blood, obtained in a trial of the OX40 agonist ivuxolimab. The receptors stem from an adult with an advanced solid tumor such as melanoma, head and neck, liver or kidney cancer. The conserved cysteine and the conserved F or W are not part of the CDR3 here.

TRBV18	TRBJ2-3	ASSPTSTDTQY
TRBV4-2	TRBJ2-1	ASSQVQRVQASSYNEQF
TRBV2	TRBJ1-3	ASSSWGGGNTIY
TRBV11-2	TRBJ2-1	ASSLDLAGNEQF
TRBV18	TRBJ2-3	ASSPGTGRTDTQY
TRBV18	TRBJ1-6	ASSEAPYNSPLH
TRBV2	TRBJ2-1	ASSARTGVNEQF
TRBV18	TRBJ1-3	ASSPSGNTIY
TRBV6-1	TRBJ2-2	ASSEAASGTGELF
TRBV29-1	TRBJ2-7	SVGEGGTSGRSEQY
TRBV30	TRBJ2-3	AWSVAPGQGIY
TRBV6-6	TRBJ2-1	ASSRGTSYNEQF
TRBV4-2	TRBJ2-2	ASSQGLIQGIIRTGELF
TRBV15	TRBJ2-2	ATSSWTGGTGELF
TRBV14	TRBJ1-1	ASSQLVNTEAF
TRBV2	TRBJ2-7	ASMSREDYEQY
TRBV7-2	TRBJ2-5	ASSPSWDSLRETQY
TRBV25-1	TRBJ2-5	ASAGLAEETQY
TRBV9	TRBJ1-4	ASSFSGRGGNEKLF
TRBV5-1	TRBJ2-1	ASSLVAGSYNEQF
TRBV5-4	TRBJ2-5	ASSFGRSLGRQNQETQY
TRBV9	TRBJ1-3	ASSRTIGEGNTIY
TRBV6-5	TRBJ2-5	ASSYTWGEQQTQY
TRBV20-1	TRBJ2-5	SAHKETQY
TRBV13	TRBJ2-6	ASSLGPRAGANVLT
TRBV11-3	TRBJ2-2	ASSPTGGGGELF
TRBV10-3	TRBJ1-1	AITPGSRTEAF
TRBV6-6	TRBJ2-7	ASRRTGGASEQY
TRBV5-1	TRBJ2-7	ASSLDLSAYEQY
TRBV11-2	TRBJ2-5	ASSPKGDVLETQY
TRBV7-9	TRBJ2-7	ASSSDRGPSEQY
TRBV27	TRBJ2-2	ASSRTSGGTTGELF
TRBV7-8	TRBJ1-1	ASSLGGWRAF
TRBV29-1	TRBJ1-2	SVEDSIIDRGAYGYT
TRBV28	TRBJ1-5	ASSQTGNNQPQH
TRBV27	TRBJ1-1	ASTTGGGATEAF
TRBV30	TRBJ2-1	AWSVPGRSYNEQF